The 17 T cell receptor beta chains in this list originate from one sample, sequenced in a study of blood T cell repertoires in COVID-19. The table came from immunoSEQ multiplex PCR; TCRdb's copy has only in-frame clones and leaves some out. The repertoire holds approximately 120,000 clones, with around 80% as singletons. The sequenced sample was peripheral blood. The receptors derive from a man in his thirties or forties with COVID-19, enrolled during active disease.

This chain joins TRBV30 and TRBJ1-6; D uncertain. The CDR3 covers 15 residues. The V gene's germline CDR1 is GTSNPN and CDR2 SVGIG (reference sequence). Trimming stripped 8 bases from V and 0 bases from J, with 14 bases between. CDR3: CAHRSSISYNSPLHF. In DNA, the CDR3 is TGTGCCCACAGATCCTCCATCTCCTATAATTCACCCCTCCACTTT. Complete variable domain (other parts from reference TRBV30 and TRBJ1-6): SQTIHQWPATLVQPVGSPLSLECTVEGTSNPNLYWYRQAAGRGLQLLFYSVGIGQISSEVPQNLSASRPQDRQFILSSKKLLLSDSGFYLCAHRSSISYNSPLHFGNGTRLTVT.

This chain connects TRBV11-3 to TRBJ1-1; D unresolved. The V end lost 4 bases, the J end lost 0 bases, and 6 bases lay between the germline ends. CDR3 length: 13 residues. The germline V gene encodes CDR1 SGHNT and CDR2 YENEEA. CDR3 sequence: CASSSLMNTEAFF. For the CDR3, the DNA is TGTGCCAGCAGCTCTCTTATGAACACTGAAGCTTTCTTT.

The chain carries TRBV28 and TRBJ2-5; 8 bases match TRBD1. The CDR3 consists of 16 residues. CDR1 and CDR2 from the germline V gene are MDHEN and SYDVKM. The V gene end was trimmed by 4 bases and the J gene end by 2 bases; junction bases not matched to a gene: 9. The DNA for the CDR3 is TGTGCCAGCAGTTCCTTTCAGGGGGCCGATCAAGAGACCCAGTACTTC. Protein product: CASSSFQGADQETQYF.

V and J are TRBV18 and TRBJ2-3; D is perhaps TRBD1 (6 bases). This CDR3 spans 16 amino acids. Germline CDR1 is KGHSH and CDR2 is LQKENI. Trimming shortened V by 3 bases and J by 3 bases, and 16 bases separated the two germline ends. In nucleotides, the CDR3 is TGTGCCAGCTCACCGGGGACAAGTGCTGTAACAGATACGCAGTATTTT. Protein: CASSPGTSAVTDTQYF.

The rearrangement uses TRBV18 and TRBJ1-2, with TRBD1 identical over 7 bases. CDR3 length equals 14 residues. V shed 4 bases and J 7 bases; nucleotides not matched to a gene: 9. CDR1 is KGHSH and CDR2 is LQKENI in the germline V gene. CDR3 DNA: TGTGCCAGCTCACAATTGAGACAGGGTGGTGGCTACACCTTC. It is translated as CASSQLRQGGGYTF.

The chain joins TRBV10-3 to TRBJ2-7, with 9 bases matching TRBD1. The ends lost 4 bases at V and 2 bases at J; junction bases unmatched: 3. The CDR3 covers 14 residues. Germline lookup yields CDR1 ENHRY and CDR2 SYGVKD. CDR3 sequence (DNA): TGTGCCATCAGTGCAGGACAGGGGACCTACGAGCAGTACTTC. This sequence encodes CAISAGQGTYEQYF.

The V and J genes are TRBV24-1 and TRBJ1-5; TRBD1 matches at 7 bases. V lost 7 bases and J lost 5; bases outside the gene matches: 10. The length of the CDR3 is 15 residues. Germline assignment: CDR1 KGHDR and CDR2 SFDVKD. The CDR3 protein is CATSPRDSLYQPQHF. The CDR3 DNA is TGTGCCACCAGCCCCCGGGACAGCCTTTATCAGCCCCAGCATTTT.

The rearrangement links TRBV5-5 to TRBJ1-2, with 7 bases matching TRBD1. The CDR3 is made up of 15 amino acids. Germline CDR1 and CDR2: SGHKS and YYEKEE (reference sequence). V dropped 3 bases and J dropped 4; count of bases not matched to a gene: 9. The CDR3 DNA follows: TGTGCCAGCAGCTACCCTTCGACAGGGAGCTATGGCTACACCTTC. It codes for CASSYPSTGSYGYTF.

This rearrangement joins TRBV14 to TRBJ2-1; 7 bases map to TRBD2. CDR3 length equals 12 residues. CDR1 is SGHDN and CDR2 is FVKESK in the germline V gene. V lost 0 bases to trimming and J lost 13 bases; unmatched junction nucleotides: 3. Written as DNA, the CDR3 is TGTGCCAGCAGCCAAGATCGGGGGGTACAGTTCTTC. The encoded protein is CASSQDRGVQFF.

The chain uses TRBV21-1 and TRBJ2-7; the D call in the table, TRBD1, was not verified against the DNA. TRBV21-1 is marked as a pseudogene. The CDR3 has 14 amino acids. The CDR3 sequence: CASSNRQGSYEQYF. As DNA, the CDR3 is TGTGCCAGCAGCAATAGACAGGGGTCCTACGAGCAGTACTTC.

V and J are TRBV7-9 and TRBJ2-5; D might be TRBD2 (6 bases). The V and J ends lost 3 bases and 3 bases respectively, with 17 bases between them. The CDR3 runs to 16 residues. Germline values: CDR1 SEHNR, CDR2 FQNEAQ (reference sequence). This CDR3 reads CASSLVGASAKETQYF. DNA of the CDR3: TGTGCCAGCAGCTTGGTAGGGGCTAGCGCTAAAGAGACCCAGTACTTC.

CDR3 sequence reads: CASSRSGGTDTQYF. The CDR3 coding sequence is TGTGCCAGCAGTCGTAGCGGGGGAACAGATACGCAGTATTTT. The chain has TRBV6-5 and TRBJ2-3; 9 nucleotides align to TRBD2. With V trimmed by 5 bases and J by 3 bases, 3 bases remained unmatched. The CDR3 loop spans 14 amino acids. The germline V gene has CDR1 MNHEY and CDR2 SVGAGI.

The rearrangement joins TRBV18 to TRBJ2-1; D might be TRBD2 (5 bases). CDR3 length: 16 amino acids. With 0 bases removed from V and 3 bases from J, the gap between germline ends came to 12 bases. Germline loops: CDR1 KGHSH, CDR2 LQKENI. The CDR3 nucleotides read TGTGCCAGCTCACCACCGAACGGGGTTTACTACAATGAGCAGTTCTTC. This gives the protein CASSPPNGVYYNEQFF.

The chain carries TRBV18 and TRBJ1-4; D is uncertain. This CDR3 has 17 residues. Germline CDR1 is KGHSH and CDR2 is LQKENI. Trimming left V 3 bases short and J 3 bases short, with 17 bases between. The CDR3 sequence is CASSPGSPRSSNEKLFF. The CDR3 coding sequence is TGTGCCAGCTCACCCGGCTCGCCGCGGTCCTCTAATGAAAAACTGTTTTTT.

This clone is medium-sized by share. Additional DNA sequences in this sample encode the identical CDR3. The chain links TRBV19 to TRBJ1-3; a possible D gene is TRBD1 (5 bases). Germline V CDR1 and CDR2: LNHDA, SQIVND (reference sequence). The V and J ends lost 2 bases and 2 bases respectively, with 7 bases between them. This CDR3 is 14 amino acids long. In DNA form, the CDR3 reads TGTGCCAGTAGTATACAGGGAACTGGAAACACCATATATTTT. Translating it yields CASSIQGTGNTIYF.

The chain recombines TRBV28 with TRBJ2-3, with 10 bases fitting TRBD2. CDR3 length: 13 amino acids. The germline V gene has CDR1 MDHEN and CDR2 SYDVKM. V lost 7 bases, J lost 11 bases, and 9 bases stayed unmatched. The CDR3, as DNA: TGTGCCAGCACCCTAGCGGGGGAGGGGAGGCAGTATTTT. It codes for CASTLAGEGRQYF.

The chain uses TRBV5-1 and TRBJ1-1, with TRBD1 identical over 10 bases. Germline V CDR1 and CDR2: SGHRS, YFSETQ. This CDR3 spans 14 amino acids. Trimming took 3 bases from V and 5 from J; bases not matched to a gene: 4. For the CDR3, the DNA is TGCGCCAGCAGCTCAGGACAGGGGGTTACTGAAGCTTTCTTT. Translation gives CASSSGQGVTEAFF.